This entry lists 5 T cell receptor beta chains sequenced from one sample in a study of blood T cells in healthy people across ages. The use of a sample-barcoded 5' primer and a J-beta primer mix characterized a second PCR of roughly 6 to 12 cycles. TCRdb used MiXCR to reprocess the 5' RACE reads, holding one entry per CDR3 protein. Of approximately 1,000,000 distinct CDR3 sequences in the sample, 35% to 50% were seen once. What was sequenced was blood. The source of these receptors is a woman aged 55-70 years in good health.

Many counts were recorded for this clonotype. V gene TRBV4-2 combines with J gene TRBJ1-2; D is undetermined. V was cut by 0 bases and J by 4 bases, with 12 bases left in between. CDR1 and CDR2 (germline): LGHNA, YNFKEQ. CDR3 length: 15 residues. The CDR3 DNA reads as TGTGCCAGCAGCCAAGACGGGTGGGATCTCTATGGCTACACCTTC. Its protein is CASSQDGWDLYGYTF.

This clonotype has only a few counts. The rearrangement joins TRBV15 to TRBJ2-3, with D possibly being TRBD1 or TRBD2 (5 bases each). V was clipped by 3 bases and J by 2 bases, with 9 bases between them. The CDR3 length is 14 residues. Germline CDR1 LNHNV, CDR2 YYDKDF (reference sequence). The CDR3 DNA is TGTGCCACCAGCAGGGGGACGGACACAGATACGCAGTATTTT. This sequence encodes CATSRGTDTDTQYF.

The chain combines TRBV6-4 with TRBJ2-1, with D uncertain. The J call could be wrong; TRBJ2-7 is a better fit for the DNA end. Per germline, CDR1 MRHNA and CDR2 SNTAGT. CDR3 length: 14 residues. The CDR3 sequence is CASSEDDSYNEQYF. Written as DNA, the CDR3 is TGTGCCAGCAGTGAAGATGACTCCTACAATGAGCAGTACTTC.

There are a few counts of this clonotype. The V call is TRBV5-1, the J call TRBJ2-5; 13 positions agree with TRBD2. Germline-derived CDR1 and CDR2 are SGHRS and YFSETQ. CDR3 length: 20 residues. The trim removed 1 base at V and 3 bases at J, leaving 15 bases unmatched. The CDR3 nucleotides are TGCGCCAGCAGCTTGACAGTTGAGACTAGCGGGAGGCTGCGTGAAGAGACCCAGTACTTC. Its protein product is CASSLTVETSGRLREETQYF.

The chain uses TRBV30 and TRBJ2-6; possible D gene TRBD1, 5 bases. The CDR3 runs to 15 residues. Trimming removed 2 bases at V and 3 bases at J, with 11 bases between. Germline CDR1 GTSNPN, CDR2 SVGIG (reference sequence). CDR3 nucleotides: TGTGCCTGGAGTCGGTGGGGCAGTGGGGCCAACGTCCTGACTTTC. Encoded protein: CAWSRWGSGANVLTF.